These 2 T cell receptor beta chains were all obtained from the same sample, sequenced in a study of human T cells and chemical hapten exposure. MiXCR, run by TCRdb on the RACE reads, gives a single entry per CDR3 protein. The repertoire has about 260,000 distinct CDR3 sequences, approximately 8.4% of them found once; the top ten carry 2.3%. The time point denotes: pre-sensitization, week 0. Treatment specified: therapeutic diphenylcyclopropenone sensitization with weekly scalp DPC. This material consisted of whole blood, taken in connection with sensitization to the hapten diphenylcyclopropenone (DPC). The receptors were gathered from a woman aged 40 to 50 with alopecia areata. Some clones in this sample may be carry-over from other donors' samples.

This clonotype was found a few times. The chain has TRBV7-2 and TRBJ2-6, with D unresolved. Germline CDR1 reads SGHTA; CDR2 reads FQGNSA. V lost 1 base and J 10 bases, leaving 17 bases between the germline ends. CDR3 length equals 16 residues. The CDR3 DNA reads TGTGCCAGCAGCTTAGTGTTTGCAGGCTCTGGGAACGTCCTGACTTTC. The encoded protein is CASSLVFAGSGNVLTF.

The V call is TRBV9, the J call TRBJ1-1; 7 nucleotides agree with TRBD1. The CDR3 length is 15 residues. CDR1 SGDLS and CDR2 YYNGEE come from the germline V gene. V was pared by 6 bases and J by 4 bases, with 12 bases of the junction left unmatched. CDR3 nucleotides: TGTGCCAGCACCTCAGGGCAAGGGGGCGGCACTGAAGCTTTCTTT. It specifies CASTSGQGGGTEAFF.